Listed below are T cell receptor beta chains from one sample, sequenced in a study of blood T cells in healthy people across ages. One entry per CDR3 protein results from TCRdb running MiXCR on the 5' RACE reads. The data contain some 890,000 distinct CDR3 sequences, 25% to 30% of them singletons. These sequences were also reported in another study, on T cells of mothers and their children.

The specimen was blood. All receptors come from a middle-aged woman in good health. Each CDR3 is given with its conserved first and last residue. A D gene is named only where the DNA matches it firmly. Expanded clones are given a class, and other clones once, few, many or no size at all.

CDR3aa: CASSFGTASNEQYF; CDR3nt: TGTGCCAGCAGCTTCGGGACAGCGAGTAACGAGCAGTACTTC; abundance: many; d_gene: TRBD1; v_gene: TRBV7-9; j_gene: TRBJ2-7
CDR3aa: CASSSNRGVWLSDEQYF; CDR3nt: TGTGCCAGCAGCTCGAATAGGGGGGTATGGCTATCTGACGAGCAGTACTTC; abundance: NA; d_gene: NA; v_gene: TRBV7-9; j_gene: TRBJ2-7
CDR3aa: CASSLTTSGGGTGEQFF; CDR3nt: TGTGCCAGCAGCTTAACAACTAGCGGGGGGGGAACTGGTGAGCAGTTCTTC; abundance: NA; d_gene: TRBD2; v_gene: TRBV7-8; j_gene: TRBJ2-1
CDR3aa: CASSYQTGLGYEQYF; CDR3nt: TGTGCCAGCAGCTATCAAACCGGCCTGGGATACGAGCAGTACTTC; abundance: NA; d_gene: NA; v_gene: TRBV6-5; j_gene: TRBJ2-7
CDR3aa: CASSLGDNPYEQYF; CDR3nt: TGCGCCAGCAGCTTAGGGGACAATCCCTACGAGCAGTACTTC; abundance: many; d_gene: NA; v_gene: TRBV5-1; j_gene: TRBJ2-7
CDR3aa: CASSFRPGLRTEAFF; CDR3nt: TGTGCCAGCAGCTTTCGACCAGGGTTGCGCACTGAAGCTTTCTTT; abundance: NA; d_gene: NA; v_gene: TRBV5-6; j_gene: TRBJ1-1
CDR3aa: CASSKTGLGDTQYF; CDR3nt: TGCGCCAGCAGCAAAACAGGGTTGGGAGATACGCAGTATTTT; abundance: few; d_gene: NA; v_gene: TRBV5-1; j_gene: TRBJ2-3
CDR3aa: CASRPDRVAEQYF; CDR3nt: TGTGCCAGCAGACCGGACAGGGTGGCCGAGCAGTACTTC; abundance: NA; d_gene: TRBD1; v_gene: TRBV7-9; j_gene: TRBJ2-7
CDR3aa: CASSQLGKNSPLHF; CDR3nt: TGTGCCAGCAGCCAATTAGGGAAAAACTCACCCCTCCACTTT; abundance: once; d_gene: NA; v_gene: TRBV14; j_gene: TRBJ1-6
CDR3aa: CASSQGRIRTDTQYF; CDR3nt: TGTGCCAGCAGCCAAGGCAGAATTCGCACAGATACGCAGTATTTT; abundance: few; d_gene: NA; v_gene: TRBV14; j_gene: TRBJ2-3
CDR3aa: CASRETSGGGTDTQYF; CDR3nt: TGTGCCAGCAGGGAAACTAGCGGTGGCGGCACAGATACGCAGTATTTT; abundance: many; d_gene: TRBD2; v_gene: TRBV28; j_gene: TRBJ2-3
CDR3aa: CAIRGGAGTDTQYF; CDR3nt: TGTGCCATCAGGGGGGGGGCAGGCACAGATACGCAGTATTTT; abundance: few; d_gene: NA; v_gene: TRBV10-3; j_gene: TRBJ2-3
CDR3aa: CSVRDSAEAFF; CDR3nt: TGCAGCGTCCGGGACTCGGCGGAAGCTTTCTTT; abundance: few; d_gene: NA; v_gene: TRBV29-1; j_gene: TRBJ1-1
CDR3aa: CASSARVRQTQYF; CDR3nt: TGTGCCAGCAGCGCCAGGGTCCGACAGACCCAGTACTTC; abundance: many; d_gene: NA; v_gene: TRBV5-6; j_gene: TRBJ2-5
CDR3aa: CASSRLGGWDEQFF; CDR3nt: TGCGCCAGCAGTCGGTTAGGGGGCTGGGATGAGCAGTTCTTC; abundance: NA; d_gene: TRBD1; v_gene: TRBV5-1; j_gene: TRBJ2-1
CDR3aa: CASGGRGTNEKLFF; CDR3nt: TGTGCCAGCGGGGGGAGGGGAACTAATGAAAAACTGTTTTTT; abundance: few; d_gene: NA; v_gene: TRBV6-5; j_gene: TRBJ1-4
CDR3aa: CASRFSGGDYNEQFF; CDR3nt: TGTGCCAGCAGGTTTAGCGGGGGTGATTACAATGAGCAGTTCTTC; abundance: NA; d_gene: TRBD2; v_gene: TRBV5-4; j_gene: TRBJ2-1
CDR3aa: CASSLAGSFGSPLHF; CDR3nt: TGTGCCAGCAGTTTAGCTGGGAGCTTTGGCTCACCCCTCCACTTT; abundance: NA; d_gene: NA; v_gene: TRBV27; j_gene: TRBJ1-6
CDR3aa: CASSANTGTGSEQYF; CDR3nt: TGCGCCAGCAGCGCGAACACCGGGACAGGGAGTGAGCAGTACTTC; abundance: many; d_gene: TRBD1; v_gene: TRBV5-1; j_gene: TRBJ2-7
CDR3aa: CASSIPGQPPYEQYF; CDR3nt: TGTGCCAGCAGTATACCAGGACAGCCCCCTTACGAGCAGTACTTC; abundance: few; d_gene: NA; v_gene: TRBV28; j_gene: TRBJ2-7
CDR3aa: CATGSSGVGNQPQHF; CDR3nt: TGTGCCACCGGTTCATCGGGAGTGGGCAATCAGCCCCAGCATTTT; abundance: few; d_gene: NA; v_gene: TRBV24-1; j_gene: TRBJ1-5
CDR3aa: CASSLEWSSGAGEQFF; CDR3nt: TGTGCCAGCAGCTTAGAGTGGAGTAGCGGGGCAGGGGAGCAGTTCTTC; abundance: NA; d_gene: TRBD2; v_gene: TRBV7-2; j_gene: TRBJ2-1
CDR3aa: CSARDPTGGLNEQYF; CDR3nt: TGCAGTGCTAGAGATCCGACAGGGGGCCTGAACGAGCAGTACTTC; abundance: many; d_gene: TRBD1; v_gene: TRBV20-1; j_gene: TRBJ2-7
CDR3aa: CASRLSASFGQFF; CDR3nt: TGCGCCAGCAGGTTATCGGCCTCTTTCGGGCAGTTCTTC; abundance: few; d_gene: NA; v_gene: TRBV5-1; j_gene: TRBJ2-1
CDR3aa: CSARGPTSSEQFF; CDR3nt: TGCAGTGCTAGAGGCCCTACCTCCAGTGAGCAGTTCTTC; abundance: many; d_gene: NA; v_gene: TRBV20-1; j_gene: TRBJ2-1
CDR3aa: CSAPRGGGSSYNEQFF; CDR3nt: TGCAGTGCTCCCCGGGGTGGCGGTAGCTCCTACAATGAGCAGTTCTTC; abundance: few; d_gene: NA; v_gene: TRBV20-1; j_gene: TRBJ2-1
CDR3aa: CSARDNRAQYF; CDR3nt: TGCAGTGCTAGAGATAATAGGGCGCAGTACTTC; abundance: NA; d_gene: NA; v_gene: TRBV20-1; j_gene: TRBJ2-7
CDR3aa: CASSPTGQGVEQYF; CDR3nt: TGTGCCAGCAGTCCGACGGGACAGGGGGTCGAGCAGTACTTC; abundance: many; d_gene: TRBD1; v_gene: TRBV12-3/TRBV12-4; j_gene: TRBJ2-7
CDR3aa: CASSQDSSETQYF; CDR3nt: TGTGCCAGCAGCCAAGACTCGTCGGAGACCCAGTACTTC; abundance: many; d_gene: NA; v_gene: TRBV3-1; j_gene: TRBJ2-5
CDR3aa: CASSFRFNQPQHF; CDR3nt: TGTGCCAGCAGTTTCCGTTTCAATCAGCCCCAGCATTTT; abundance: NA; d_gene: NA; v_gene: TRBV28; j_gene: TRBJ1-5
CDR3aa: CASRGTMGTEAFF; CDR3nt: TGTGCCAGCAGGGGGACGATGGGCACTGAAGCTTTCTTT; abundance: NA; d_gene: NA; v_gene: TRBV7-2; j_gene: TRBJ1-1
CDR3aa: CASSKAPLDSSSTYNEQFF; CDR3nt: TGTGCCAGTAGTAAGGCCCCTCTTGATTCCTCGTCTACTTACAATGAGCAGTTCTTC; abundance: many; d_gene: NA; v_gene: TRBV19; j_gene: TRBJ2-1
CDR3aa: CASSRYLPGLRENADTQYF; CDR3nt: TGTGCCAGCAGCCGCTATCTCCCGGGACTAAGAGAAAACGCAGATACGCAGTATTTT; abundance: once; d_gene: TRBD2; v_gene: TRBV7-2; j_gene: TRBJ2-3
CDR3aa: CSARKLAGGPHTQYF; CDR3nt: TGCAGTGCTAGAAAACTAGCGGGGGGGCCGCATACGCAGTATTTT; abundance: few; d_gene: TRBD2; v_gene: TRBV20-1; j_gene: TRBJ2-3
CDR3aa: CASSLAGGNSPLHF; CDR3nt: TGTGCCAGCAGTTTGGCTGGAGGTAATTCACCCCTCCACTTT; abundance: many; d_gene: NA; v_gene: TRBV12-3/TRBV12-4; j_gene: TRBJ1-6
CDR3aa: CASSIRASTDTQYF; CDR3nt: TGTGCCAGTAGTATCCGGGCTAGCACAGATACGCAGTATTTT; abundance: few; d_gene: NA; v_gene: TRBV19; j_gene: TRBJ2-3
CDR3aa: CSARDRTGNSYTF; CDR3nt: TGCAGTGCTAGAGATCGAACGGGGAATAGCTACACCTTC; abundance: many; d_gene: NA; v_gene: TRBV20-1; j_gene: TRBJ1-2
CDR3aa: CASSKTKGVNSEAFF; CDR3nt: TGTGCCAGTAGTAAAACAAAAGGGGTTAATTCTGAAGCTTTCTTT; abundance: NA; d_gene: NA; v_gene: TRBV19; j_gene: TRBJ1-1
CDR3aa: CASSQDSGGTYEQYF; CDR3nt: TGTGCCAGCAGCCAAGATTCCGGGGGGACCTACGAGCAGTACTTC; abundance: many; d_gene: TRBD2; v_gene: TRBV3-1; j_gene: TRBJ2-7
CDR3aa: CATSRRGQGSSYEQYF; CDR3nt: TGTGCCACCAGCAGACGAGGACAGGGGAGCTCCTACGAGCAGTACTTC; abundance: many; d_gene: TRBD1; v_gene: TRBV15; j_gene: TRBJ2-7
CDR3aa: CASSLTGHWVIYPYEQYF; CDR3nt: TGTGCCAGCAGCCTGACTGGACATTGGGTGATTTATCCCTACGAGCAGTACTTC; abundance: NA; d_gene: NA; v_gene: TRBV28; j_gene: TRBJ2-7
CDR3aa: CSVAQGINSPLHF; CDR3nt: TGCAGCGTTGCACAGGGGATTAATTCACCCCTCCACTTT; abundance: NA; d_gene: TRBD1; v_gene: TRBV29-1; j_gene: TRBJ1-6
CDR3aa: CASTPPGGDTEAFF; CDR3nt: TGTGCCAGCACCCCCCCAGGGGGAGACACTGAAGCTTTCTTT; abundance: few; d_gene: TRBD1; v_gene: TRBV7-9; j_gene: TRBJ1-1
CDR3aa: CASSLGSRVVAKNIQYF; CDR3nt: TGTGCCAGCAGCTTAGGGAGCAGGGTGGTAGCCAAAAACATTCAGTACTTC; abundance: many; d_gene: NA; v_gene: TRBV7-8; j_gene: TRBJ2-4
CDR3aa: CAISESGVGDTEAFF; CDR3nt: TGTGCCATCAGTGAGTCTGGGGTGGGGGACACTGAAGCTTTCTTT; abundance: NA; d_gene: NA; v_gene: TRBV10-3; j_gene: TRBJ1-1
CDR3aa: CSASFPARLEAFF; CDR3nt: TGCAGTGCTAGTTTCCCCGCCCGGTTAGAGGCTTTCTTT; abundance: few; d_gene: NA; v_gene: TRBV20-1; j_gene: TRBJ1-1
CDR3aa: CASSPFPGAWEQYF; CDR3nt: TGTGCCAGCAGCCCCTTCCCGGGGGCCTGGGAGCAGTACTTC; abundance: many; d_gene: NA; v_gene: TRBV4-2; j_gene: TRBJ2-5